The 14 T cell receptor beta chains listed next were all sequenced from one sample in a study of blood T cells in healthy people across ages. PCR was performed a second time for 7 to 11 cycles using a sample-barcoded 5' primer and a J-beta primer mix. In TCRdb, the 5' RACE reads were re-called with MiXCR into one record per CDR3 protein. This table holds 700,000 to 950,000 distinct CDR3 sequences, roughly 50% found once. The sequencing sample was made of blood. These receptors were collected from a man younger than 40 in good health.

This chain joins TRBV20-1 and TRBJ2-7; 8 bases agree with TRBD1. Germline-derived CDR1 and CDR2 are DFQATT and SNEGSKA (reference sequence). This CDR3 has 15 amino acids. The V and J ends lost 4 bases and 2 bases, in that order; junction bases with no gene match: 10. The CDR3 spells CSATTEDRATYEQYF. CDR3 DNA sequence: TGCAGTGCTACGACCGAGGACAGGGCGACCTACGAGCAGTACTTC.

This chain connects TRBV6-2 or TRBV6-3 to TRBJ2-7; the match to TRBD2 covers 8 bases. Germline CDR1 is MNHEY and CDR2 is SVGEGT. The CDR3 has 13 residues. V was pared by 8 bases and J by 3 bases, with 6 bases of the junction left unmatched. The CDR3 DNA reads as TGTGCCAGCGGTAGGGCGGGAGGCTACGAGCAGTACTTC. Its translation: CASGRAGGYEQYF.

This clonotype was observed a few times. V gene TRBV20-1 combines with J gene TRBJ2-5; D possibly corresponds to TRBD2 (6 bases). Per the germline V gene, CDR1 is DFQATT and CDR2 is SNEGSKA (reference sequence). CDR3 length: 14 residues. Trimming stripped 6 bases from V and 5 bases from J, with 19 bases between. The CDR3 nucleotides read TGCAGTGCCCCGCCGGTGGGGGGACTGGAGACCCAGTACTTC. It codes for CSAPPVGGLETQYF.

The CDR3 region has the DNA TGTGCCAGCAGTGGTTTAAGCGAGTCCGGGACTAGCGGGGGGGCCATAGATACGCAGTATTTT. Its protein is CASSGLSESGTSGGAIDTQYF. V gene TRBV2 combines with J gene TRBJ2-3; 16 bases align to TRBD2. The CDR3 consists of 21 residues. CDR1 is SNHLY and CDR2 is FYNNEI in the germline V gene. Trimming cost V 4 bases and J 5 bases; bases outside gene matches: 18.

The chain combines TRBV7-6 with TRBJ2-1; either TRBD1 or TRBD2 may fit D (5 bases each). Germline values: CDR1 SGHVS, CDR2 FNYEAQ. This CDR3 contains 16 residues. Trimming removed 4 bases from V and 7 bases from J, with 20 bases in between. CDR3 region: CASSYGRDGAWNEQFF. The CDR3 DNA sequence: TGTGCCAGCAGCTACGGCCGGGACGGGGCTTGGAATGAGCAGTTCTTC.

This clonotype was seen more than once but under ten times. The chain recombines TRBV29-1 with TRBJ2-5; D remains ambiguous. Germline V gene data show CDR1 as SQVTM and CDR2 as ANQGSEA. Trimming shortened V by 0 bases and J by 1 base, and 6 bases separated the two germline ends. This CDR3 has 13 residues. CDR3 in amino acids: CSVEDRPQETQYF. CDR3 DNA sequence: TGCAGCGTTGAAGACAGGCCCCAAGAGACCCAGTACTTC.

This clonotype has just one count. This sequence joins TRBV21-1 and TRBJ2-3; TRBD2 was called by the table and not checked on the DNA. TRBV21-1 corresponds to a pseudogene. The CDR3 runs 13 residues. In DNA form, the CDR3 reads TGTGCCATCGGGACTAGCTCCTCAGATACGCAGTATTTT. Protein product: CAIGTSSSDTQYF.

This chain connects TRBV20-1 to TRBJ2-3; D possibly corresponds to TRBD2 (6 bases). The V gene's germline CDR1 is DFQATT and CDR2 SNEGSKA (reference sequence). The CDR3 sequence is 15 residues long. Deletions cut 1 base from V and 3 bases from J, with 14 bases between. The chain's CDR3 is CSARGGRDSTDTQYF. The CDR3 DNA follows: TGCAGTGCTAGAGGTGGGCGGGACTCAACAGATACGCAGTATTTT.

In its sample, this clonotype was seen a few times. At one end the junction does not follow the germline gene, possibly because of a read error. V and J are TRBV15 and TRBJ2-7; 8 nucleotides agree with TRBD2. CDR1 is LNHNV, CDR2 YYDKDF, per germline (reference sequence). There are 15 residues in the CDR3. DNA of the CDR3: TGTGCCACCAGTAGAGACACGGGAGGGACCTACGAGCAGTACTTC. It yields the protein CATSRDTGGTYEQYF.

CDR3 coding DNA: TGTGCCAGCAGCCAAGATAGGCAGGGGAGAAGCTACGAGCAGTACTTC. Amino acids: CASSQDRQGRSYEQYF. The chain links TRBV4-2 to TRBJ2-7, with D perhaps TRBD1 (6 bases). V shed 0 bases and J shed 3 bases, with 15 bases lying between them. CDR3 size: 16 residues. The germline V gene encodes CDR1 LGHNA and CDR2 YNFKEQ.

The V gene is TRBV28, the J gene TRBJ2-5; the match to TRBD2 covers 7 bases. Germline V lookup: CDR1 MDHEN, CDR2 SYDVKM. The V and J ends lost 5 bases and 5 bases, in that order; junction bases with no gene match: 8. CDR3 length: 14 amino acids. The CDR3 loop is CASSPPGREETQYF. CDR3 in DNA: TGTGCCAGCAGTCCTCCAGGGCGGGAGGAGACCCAGTACTTC.

The chain recombines TRBV29-1 with TRBJ2-1; either TRBD1 or TRBD2 may fit D (6 bases each). This CDR3 comprises 15 residues. V gave up 6 bases and J gave up 0 bases, with 15 bases separating them. The germline V gene has CDR1 SQVTM and CDR2 ANQGSEA. CDR3 loop: CSVWGAGSSYNEQFF. As DNA, the CDR3 is TGCAGCGTATGGGGGGCAGGGAGCTCCTACAATGAGCAGTTCTTC.

The chain carries TRBV7-2 and TRBJ2-5; 7 bases match TRBD2. Trimming removed 3 bases from V and 4 bases from J; junction bases left unmatched: 8. There are 15 residues in the CDR3. CDR1 is SGHTA, CDR2 FQGNSA, per germline. CDR3 amino acids: CASSFRAGVGETQYF. The CDR3 region has the DNA TGTGCCAGCAGCTTTCGTGCGGGAGTTGGAGAGACCCAGTACTTC.

J is TRBJ2-5 and V is TRBV5-1; 9 bases fit TRBD2. Looked up from germline, CDR1 is SGHRS and CDR2 is YFSETQ. The CDR3 runs 15 residues. Unmatched junction bases numbered 14, after V lost 3 bases and J lost 11 bases. CDR3 amino acids: CASSSTGTSSEEQYF. DNA for the CDR3: TGCGCCAGCAGCTCGACCGGGACTAGCTCGGAGGAGCAGTACTTC.